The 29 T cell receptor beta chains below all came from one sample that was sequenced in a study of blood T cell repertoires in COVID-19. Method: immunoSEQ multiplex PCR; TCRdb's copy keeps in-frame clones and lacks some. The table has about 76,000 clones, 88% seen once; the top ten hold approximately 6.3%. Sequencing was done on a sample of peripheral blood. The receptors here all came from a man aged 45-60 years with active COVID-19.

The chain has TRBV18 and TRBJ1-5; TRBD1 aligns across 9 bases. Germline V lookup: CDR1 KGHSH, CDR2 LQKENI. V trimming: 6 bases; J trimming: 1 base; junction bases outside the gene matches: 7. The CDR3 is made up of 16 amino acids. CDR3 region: CASSPGTGQSNQPQHF. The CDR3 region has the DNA TGTGCCAGCTCGCCGGGGACAGGGCAAAGCAATCAGCCCCAGCATTTT.

This CDR3 is CASSLLRGGGSPLHF. CDR3 nucleotide sequence: TGTGCCAGCAGTTTATTGAGAGGGGGTGGTTCACCCCTCCACTTT. This sequence joins TRBV27 and TRBJ1-6; TRBD1 is a possible D gene (6 bases). This CDR3 has 15 amino acids. The germline V gene encodes CDR1 MNHEY and CDR2 SMNVEV (reference sequence). Trimming removed 1 base at V and 9 bases at J, with 13 bases between.

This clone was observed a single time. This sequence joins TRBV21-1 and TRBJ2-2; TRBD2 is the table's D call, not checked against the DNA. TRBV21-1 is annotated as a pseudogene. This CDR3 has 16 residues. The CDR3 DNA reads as TGTGCCAGCAGCAAAGCGCGGGGGAAGAACACCGGGGAGCTGTTTTTT. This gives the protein CASSKARGKNTGELFF.

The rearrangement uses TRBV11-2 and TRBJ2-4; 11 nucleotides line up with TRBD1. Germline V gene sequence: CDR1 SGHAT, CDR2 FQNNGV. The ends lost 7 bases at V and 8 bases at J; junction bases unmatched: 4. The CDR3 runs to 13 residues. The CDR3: CASTGTGGDIQYF. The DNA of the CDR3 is TGTGCCAGCACCGGGACAGGGGGAGACATTCAGTACTTC.

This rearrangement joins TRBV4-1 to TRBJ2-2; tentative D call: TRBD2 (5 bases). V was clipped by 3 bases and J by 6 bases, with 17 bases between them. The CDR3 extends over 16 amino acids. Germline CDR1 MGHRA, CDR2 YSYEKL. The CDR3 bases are TGCGCCAGCAGCCAGGCCCCATCTGGAGGATCCGGGGAGCTGTTTTTT. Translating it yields CASSQAPSGGSGELFF.

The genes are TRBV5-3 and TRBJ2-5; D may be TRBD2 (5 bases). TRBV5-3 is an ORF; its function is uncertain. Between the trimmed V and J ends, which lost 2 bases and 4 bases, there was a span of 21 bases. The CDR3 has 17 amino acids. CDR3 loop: CARSFTKAENPRETQYF. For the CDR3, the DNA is TGTGCCAGAAGCTTTACCAAAGCGGAAAATCCCCGAGAGACCCAGTACTTC.

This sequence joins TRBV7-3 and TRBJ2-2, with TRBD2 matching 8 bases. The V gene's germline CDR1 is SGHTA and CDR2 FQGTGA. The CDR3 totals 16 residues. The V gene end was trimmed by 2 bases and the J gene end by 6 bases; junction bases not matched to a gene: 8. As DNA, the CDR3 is TGTGCCAGCAGCTTATTCGCGGGAGGTCTATCCGGGGAGCTGTTTTTT. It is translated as CASSLFAGGLSGELFF. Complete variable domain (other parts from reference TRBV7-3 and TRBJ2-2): GAGVSQTPSNKVTEKGKYVELRCDPISGHTALYWYRQSLGQGPEFLIYFQGTGAADDSGLPNDRFFAVRPEGSVSTLKIQRTERGDSAVYLCASSLFAGGLSGELFFGEGSRLTVL.

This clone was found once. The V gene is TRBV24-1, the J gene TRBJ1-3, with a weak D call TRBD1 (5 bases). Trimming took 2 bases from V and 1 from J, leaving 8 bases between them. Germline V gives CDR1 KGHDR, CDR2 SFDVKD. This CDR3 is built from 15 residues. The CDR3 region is CATSDSRGSGNTIYF. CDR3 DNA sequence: TGTGCCACCAGTGATTCAAGGGGTTCTGGAAACACCATATATTTT.

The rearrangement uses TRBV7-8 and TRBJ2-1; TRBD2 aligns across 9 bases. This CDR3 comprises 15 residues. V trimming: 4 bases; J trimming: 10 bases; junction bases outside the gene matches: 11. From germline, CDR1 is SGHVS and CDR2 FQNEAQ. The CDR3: CASSSAGTSPREQFF. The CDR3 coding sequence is TGTGCCAGCAGCTCGGCCGGGACTAGCCCCAGGGAGCAGTTCTTC.

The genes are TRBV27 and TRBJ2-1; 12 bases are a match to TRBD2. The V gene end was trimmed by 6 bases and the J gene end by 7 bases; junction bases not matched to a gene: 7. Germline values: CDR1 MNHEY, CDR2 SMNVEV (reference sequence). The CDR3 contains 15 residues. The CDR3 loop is CASRLRTSGTNEQFF. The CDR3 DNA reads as TGTGCCAGCAGACTTAGGACTAGCGGGACGAATGAGCAGTTCTTC.

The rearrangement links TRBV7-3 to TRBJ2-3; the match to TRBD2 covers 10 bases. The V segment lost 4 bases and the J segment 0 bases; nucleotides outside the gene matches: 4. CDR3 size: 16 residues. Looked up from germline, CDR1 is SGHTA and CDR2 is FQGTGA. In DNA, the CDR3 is TGTGCCAGCAGCTCCACTAGCGGGGCTAGCACAGATACGCAGTATTTT. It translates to CASSSTSGASTDTQYF. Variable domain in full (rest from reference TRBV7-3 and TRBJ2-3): GAGVSQTPSNKVTEKGKYVELRCDPISGHTALYWYRQSLGQGPEFLIYFQGTGAADDSGLPNDRFFAVRPEGSVSTLKIQRTERGDSAVYLCASSSTSGASTDTQYFGPGTRLTVL.

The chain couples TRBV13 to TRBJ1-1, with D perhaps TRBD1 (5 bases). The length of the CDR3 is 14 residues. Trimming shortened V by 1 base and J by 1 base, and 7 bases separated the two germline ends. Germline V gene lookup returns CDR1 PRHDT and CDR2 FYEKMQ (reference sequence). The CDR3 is CASSLAGGNTEAFF. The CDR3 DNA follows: TGTGCCAGCAGCTTAGCGGGGGGGAACACTGAAGCTTTCTTT.

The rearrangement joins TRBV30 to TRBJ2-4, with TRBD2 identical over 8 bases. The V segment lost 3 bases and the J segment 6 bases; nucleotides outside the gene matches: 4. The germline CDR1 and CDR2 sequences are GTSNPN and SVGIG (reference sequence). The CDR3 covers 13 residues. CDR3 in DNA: TGTGCCTGGAGGACGGCGGGAGGAAACATTCAGTACTTC. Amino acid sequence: CAWRTAGGNIQYF.

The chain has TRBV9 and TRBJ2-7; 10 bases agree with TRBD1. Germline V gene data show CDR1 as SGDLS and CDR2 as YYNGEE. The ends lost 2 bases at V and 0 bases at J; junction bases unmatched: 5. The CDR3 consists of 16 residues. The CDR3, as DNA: TGTGCCAGCAGCGTCGGGACAGGGGTTTTCTCCTACGAGCAGTACTTC. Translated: CASSVGTGVFSYEQYF.

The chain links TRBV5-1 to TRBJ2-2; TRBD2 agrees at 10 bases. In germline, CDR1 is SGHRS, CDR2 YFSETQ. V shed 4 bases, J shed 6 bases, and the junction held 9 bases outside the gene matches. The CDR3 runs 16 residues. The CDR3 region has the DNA TGCGCCAGCAGCCCCAGCGGGGGGGCGGTCGCCGGGGAGCTGTTTTTT. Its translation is CASSPSGGAVAGELFF.

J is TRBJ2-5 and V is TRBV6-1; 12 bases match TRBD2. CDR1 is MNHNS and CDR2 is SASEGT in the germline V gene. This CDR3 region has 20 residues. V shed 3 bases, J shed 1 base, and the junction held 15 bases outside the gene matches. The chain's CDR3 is CASSDQPLLAGGPIQETQYF. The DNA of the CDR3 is TGTGCCAGCAGTGACCAACCGCTCCTAGCGGGAGGGCCAATCCAAGAGACCCAGTACTTC.

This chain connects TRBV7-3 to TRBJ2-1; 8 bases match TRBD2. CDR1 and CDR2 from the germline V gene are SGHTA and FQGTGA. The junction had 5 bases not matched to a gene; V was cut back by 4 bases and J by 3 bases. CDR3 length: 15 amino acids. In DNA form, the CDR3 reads TGTGCCAGCAGCTCGGGACTAGGGGGCTACAATGAGCAGTTCTTC. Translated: CASSSGLGGYNEQFF.

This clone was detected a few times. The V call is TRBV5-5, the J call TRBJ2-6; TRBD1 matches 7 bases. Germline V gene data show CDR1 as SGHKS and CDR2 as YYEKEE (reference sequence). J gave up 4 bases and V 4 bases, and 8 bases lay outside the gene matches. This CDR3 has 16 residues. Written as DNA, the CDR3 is TGTGCCAGCAGCCCCCAGGGGGTGGGCGGGGCCAACGTCCTGACTTTC. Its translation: CASSPQGVGGANVLTF.

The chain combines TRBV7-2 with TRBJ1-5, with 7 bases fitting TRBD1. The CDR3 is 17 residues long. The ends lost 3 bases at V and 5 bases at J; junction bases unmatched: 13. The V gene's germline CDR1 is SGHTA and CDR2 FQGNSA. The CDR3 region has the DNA TGTGCCAGCAGCTTCCTCCCGCCTGGACAGGTCTATCAGCCCCAGCATTTT. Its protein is CASSFLPPGQVYQPQHF. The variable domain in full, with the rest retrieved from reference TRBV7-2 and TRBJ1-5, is GAGVSQSPSNKVTEKGKDVELRCDPISGHTALYWYRQSLGQGLEFLIYFQGNSAPDKSGLPSDRFSAERTGGSVSTLTIQRTQQEDSAVYLCASSFLPPGQVYQPQHFGDGTRLSIL.

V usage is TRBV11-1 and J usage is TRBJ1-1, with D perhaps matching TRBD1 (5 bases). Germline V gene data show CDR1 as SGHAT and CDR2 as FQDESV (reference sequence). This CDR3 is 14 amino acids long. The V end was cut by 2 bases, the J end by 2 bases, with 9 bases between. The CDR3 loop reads CASSLLGGNTEAFF. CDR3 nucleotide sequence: TGTGCCAGCAGCTTATTGGGGGGTAACACTGAAGCTTTCTTT.

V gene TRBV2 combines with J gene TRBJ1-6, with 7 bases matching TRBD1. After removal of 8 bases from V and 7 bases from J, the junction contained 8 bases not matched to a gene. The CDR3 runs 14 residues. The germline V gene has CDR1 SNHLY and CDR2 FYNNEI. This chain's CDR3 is CASLRDSSNSPLHF. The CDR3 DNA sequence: TGTGCCAGCTTGAGGGACAGCAGCAATTCACCCCTCCACTTT.

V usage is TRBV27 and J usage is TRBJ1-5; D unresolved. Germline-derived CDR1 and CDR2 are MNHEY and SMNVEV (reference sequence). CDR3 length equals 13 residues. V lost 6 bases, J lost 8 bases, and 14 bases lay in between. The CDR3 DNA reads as TGTGCCAGCAGCGTACAGAGAACGAAGCCCCAGCATTTT. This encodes CASSVQRTKPQHF.

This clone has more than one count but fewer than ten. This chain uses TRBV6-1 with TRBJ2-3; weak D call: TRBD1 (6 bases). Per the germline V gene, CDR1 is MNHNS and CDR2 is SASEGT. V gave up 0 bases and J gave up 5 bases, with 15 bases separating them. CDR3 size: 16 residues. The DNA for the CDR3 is TGTGCCAGCAGTGAAGCGGGGGCAGGATTAGGAGATACGCAGTATTTT. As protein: CASSEAGAGLGDTQYF.

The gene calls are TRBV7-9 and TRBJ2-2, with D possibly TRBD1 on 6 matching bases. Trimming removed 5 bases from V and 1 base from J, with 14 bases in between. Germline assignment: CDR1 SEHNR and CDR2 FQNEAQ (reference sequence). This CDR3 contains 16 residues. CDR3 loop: CASSRWTVLNTGELFF. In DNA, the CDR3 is TGTGCCAGCAGCCGTTGGACAGTCCTGAACACCGGGGAGCTGTTTTTT.

This CDR3 is CASSSAGENEQYF. The CDR3 nucleotides are TGTGCCAGCAGCTCGGCCGGGGAGAACGAGCAGTACTTC. The rearrangement joins TRBV13 to TRBJ2-7; tentatively, D is TRBD2 (5 bases). Per the germline V gene, CDR1 is PRHDT and CDR2 is FYEKMQ (reference sequence). The CDR3 is 13 residues long. V dropped 4 bases and J dropped 5 bases, with 12 bases sitting between them.

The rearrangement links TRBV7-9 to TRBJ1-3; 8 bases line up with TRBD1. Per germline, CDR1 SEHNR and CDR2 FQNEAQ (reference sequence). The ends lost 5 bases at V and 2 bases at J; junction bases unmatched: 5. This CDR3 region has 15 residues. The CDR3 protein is CASSARTGPGNTIYF. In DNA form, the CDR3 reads TGTGCCAGCAGCGCCCGGACAGGGCCTGGAAACACCATATATTTT.

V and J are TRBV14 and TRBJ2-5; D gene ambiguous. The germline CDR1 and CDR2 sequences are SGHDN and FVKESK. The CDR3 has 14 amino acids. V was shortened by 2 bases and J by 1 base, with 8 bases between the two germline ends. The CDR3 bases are TGTGCCAGCAGCCAACATGGCCCCCAAGAGACCCAGTACTTC. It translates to CASSQHGPQETQYF. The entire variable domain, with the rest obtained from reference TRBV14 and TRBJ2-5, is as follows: EAGVTQFPSHSVIEKGQTVTLRCDPISGHDNLYWYRRVMGKEIKFLLHFVKESKQDESGMPNNRFLAERTGGTYSTLKVQPAELEDSGVYFCASSQHGPQETQYFGPGTRLLVL.

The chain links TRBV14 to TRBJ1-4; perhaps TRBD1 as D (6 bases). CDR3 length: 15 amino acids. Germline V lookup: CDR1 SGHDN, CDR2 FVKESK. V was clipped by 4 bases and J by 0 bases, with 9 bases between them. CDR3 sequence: CASSRPGATNEKLFF. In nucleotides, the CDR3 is TGTGCCAGCAGCCGCCCAGGGGCAACTAATGAAAAACTGTTTTTT.

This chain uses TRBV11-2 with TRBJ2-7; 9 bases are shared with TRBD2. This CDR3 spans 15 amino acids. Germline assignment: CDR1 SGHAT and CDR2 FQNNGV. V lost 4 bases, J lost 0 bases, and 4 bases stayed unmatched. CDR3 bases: TGTGCCAGCAGCTACGGGACTAGCAGCTCCTACGAGCAGTACTTC. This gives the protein CASSYGTSSSYEQYF.